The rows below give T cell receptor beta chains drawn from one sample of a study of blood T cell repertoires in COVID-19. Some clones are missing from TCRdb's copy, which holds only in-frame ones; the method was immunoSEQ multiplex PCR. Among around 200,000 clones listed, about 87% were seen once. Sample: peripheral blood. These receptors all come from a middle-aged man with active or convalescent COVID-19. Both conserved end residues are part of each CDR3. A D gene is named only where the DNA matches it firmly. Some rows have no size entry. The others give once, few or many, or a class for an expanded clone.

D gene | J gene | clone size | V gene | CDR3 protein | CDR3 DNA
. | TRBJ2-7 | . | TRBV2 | CASSGGLEQYF | TGTGCCAGCAGTGGGGGGCTGGAGCAGTACTTC
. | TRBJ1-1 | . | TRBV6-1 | CASSDAGQMNTEAFF | TGTGCCAGCAGTGATGCTGGACAGATGAACACTGAAGCTTTCTTT
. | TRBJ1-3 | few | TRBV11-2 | CASSFDSPSGNTIYF | TGTGCCAGCAGCTTCGACAGCCCCTCTGGAAACACCATATATTTT
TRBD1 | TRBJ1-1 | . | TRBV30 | CALARAGGSEAFF | TGTGCCCTGGCACGGGCAGGGGGCTCGGAAGCTTTCTTT
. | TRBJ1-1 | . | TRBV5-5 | CASSSYRDLTEAFF | TGTGCCAGCAGCTCCTACAGGGATCTCACTGAAGCTTTCTTT
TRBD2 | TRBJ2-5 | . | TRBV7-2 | CASSSRPGLAGAETQYF | TGTGCCAGCAGCTCGAGACCCGGACTAGCGGGGGCAGAGACCCAGTACTTC
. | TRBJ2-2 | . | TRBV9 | CASSVWSTGLRAGELFF | TGTGCCAGCAGCGTATGGTCGACAGGTCTAAGAGCCGGGGAGCTGTTTTTT
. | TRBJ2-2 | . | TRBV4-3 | CASSQEGSTGELFF | TGCGCCAGCAGCCAAGAGGGGAGTACCGGGGAGCTGTTTTTT
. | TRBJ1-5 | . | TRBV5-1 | CASRRDVGSANQPQHF | TGCGCCAGCAGGCGGGACGTAGGGAGTGCAAATCAGCCCCAGCATTTT
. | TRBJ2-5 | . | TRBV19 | CASSMLGTQETQYF | TGTGCCAGTAGTATGCTAGGGACTCAAGAGACCCAGTACTTC
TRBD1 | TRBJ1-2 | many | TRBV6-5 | CASSRQGGRYGYTF | TGTGCCAGCAGCCGACAGGGAGGACGCTATGGCTACACCTTC
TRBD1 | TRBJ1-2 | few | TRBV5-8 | CASSLRTGSSQGYTF | TGTGCCAGCAGCTTGAGGACAGGGTCATCTCAGGGCTACACCTTC